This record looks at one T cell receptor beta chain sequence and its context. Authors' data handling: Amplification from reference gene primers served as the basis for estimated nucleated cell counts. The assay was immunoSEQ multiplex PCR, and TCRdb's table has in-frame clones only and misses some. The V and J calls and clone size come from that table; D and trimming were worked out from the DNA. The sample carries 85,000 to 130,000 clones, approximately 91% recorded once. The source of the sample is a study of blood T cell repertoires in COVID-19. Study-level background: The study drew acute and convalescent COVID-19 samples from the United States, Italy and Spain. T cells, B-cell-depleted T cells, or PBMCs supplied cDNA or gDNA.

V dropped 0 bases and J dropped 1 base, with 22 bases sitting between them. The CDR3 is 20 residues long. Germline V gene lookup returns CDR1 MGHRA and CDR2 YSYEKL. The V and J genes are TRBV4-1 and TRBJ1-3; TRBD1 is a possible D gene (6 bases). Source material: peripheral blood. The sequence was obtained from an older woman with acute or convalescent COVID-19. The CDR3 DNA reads TGCGCCAGCAGCCAAGAAGACAGGACGCGCCTAGCCCCATCTGGAAACACCATATATTTT. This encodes CASSQEDRTRLAPSGNTIYF.